Each of the 23 T cell receptor beta chains below was sequenced from the same sample in a study of neoadjuvant anti-PD-1 for oral cavity cancer. TCRdb keeps only in-frame clones here, not all; method: immunoSEQ multiplex PCR. The data hold 6,900 or so clones, with 60% to 85% observed a single time. The material was PBMCs, obtained before nivolumab (anti-PD-1) treatment. The source of these receptors is a person between 40 and 85 years old with oral cavity squamous cell carcinoma.

The chain employs TRBV7-2 and TRBJ2-3; D may be TRBD2 (6 bases). V lost 2 bases, J lost 6 bases, and 12 bases lay in between. Germline assignment: CDR1 SGHTA and CDR2 FQGNSA. This CDR3 comprises 14 residues. The CDR3 protein is CASSLRRGRDTQYF. In DNA form, the CDR3 reads TGTGCCAGCAGCTTAAGGAGGGGCAGGGATACGCAGTATTTT.

The chain is built from TRBV5-5 and TRBJ2-7; D is perhaps TRBD2 (5 bases). Trimming removed 2 bases at V and 1 base at J, with 10 bases between. CDR1 is SGHKS and CDR2 is YYEKEE in the germline V gene (reference sequence). CDR3 length: 14 residues. CDR3 in amino acids: CASSLGLPSYEQYF. Written as DNA, the CDR3 is TGTGCCAGCAGCTTAGGACTGCCTTCCTACGAGCAGTACTTC.

This sequence joins TRBV5-1 and TRBJ1-1; D remains ambiguous. The CDR3 loop spans 14 amino acids. Deletions cut 0 bases from V and 1 base from J, with 7 bases between. Germline V gene sequence: CDR1 SGHRS, CDR2 YFSETQ. The CDR3 sequence: CASSLAATNTEAFF. The CDR3 nucleotides are TGCGCCAGCAGCTTGGCCGCCACGAACACTGAAGCTTTCTTT.

The chain recombines TRBV11-2 with TRBJ2-1; 9 bases are shared with TRBD2. With 5 bases clipped from V and 5 bases from J, the junction kept 7 bases outside the gene matches. Germline V gene sequence: CDR1 SGHAT, CDR2 FQNNGV. The CDR3 covers 15 residues. CDR3 residues: CASSPQSGGNNEQFF. CDR3 nucleotide sequence: TGTGCCAGCAGCCCACAGAGCGGGGGGAACAATGAGCAGTTCTTC.

The J gene is TRBJ1-1, the V gene TRBV6-5, with 8 bases aligning to TRBD1. There are 15 residues in the CDR3. Germline-derived CDR1 and CDR2 are MNHEY and SVGAGI. The V segment lost 0 bases and the J segment 5 bases; nucleotides outside the gene matches: 5. The CDR3 DNA sequence: TGTGCCAGCAGTTACTCGTGGACAGGGTTTACTGAAGCTTTCTTT. It yields the protein CASSYSWTGFTEAFF.

CDR3 DNA sequence: TGTGCCAGCAGCTTAGGGTCAGGGAACACTGAAGCTTTCTTT. Its translation: CASSLGSGNTEAFF. This sequence joins TRBV7-2 and TRBJ1-1; D is ambiguous. V lost 1 base and J lost 1, with 7 bases in between. CDR1 and CDR2 from the germline V gene are SGHTA and FQGNSA. The CDR3 runs to 14 residues.

The rearrangement links TRBV6-6 to TRBJ1-4; D ambiguous. The CDR3 totals 15 residues. From germline, CDR1 is MNHNY and CDR2 SVGAGI (reference sequence). The ends were cut back, 0 bases at V and 4 bases at J, with 9 bases in the middle. The CDR3 loop reads CASSYSNGDNEKLFF. CDR3 nucleotide sequence: TGTGCCAGCAGTTACTCGAACGGCGATAATGAAAAACTGTTTTTT.

The chain has TRBV6-5 and TRBJ2-4, with TRBD1 matching 8 bases. V dropped 0 bases and J dropped 8; count of bases not matched to a gene: 6. There are 15 residues in the CDR3. Looked up from germline, CDR1 is MNHEY and CDR2 is SVGAGI. The CDR3 DNA follows: TGTGCCAGCAGTTACTCGGGGCAGGGGGCTGACATTCAGTACTTC. Protein sequence: CASSYSGQGADIQYF.

A few counts support this clone. The chain links TRBV6-1 to TRBJ1-5; D is uncertain. V was clipped by 5 bases and J by 0 bases, with 8 bases between them. The CDR3 totals 14 residues. CDR1 is MNHNS, CDR2 SASEGT, per germline. In DNA, the CDR3 is TGTGCCAGCAGTAACATACATAGCAATCAGCCCCAGCATTTT. Protein product: CASSNIHSNQPQHF.

The chain recombines TRBV29-1 with TRBJ2-6; the D gene is possibly TRBD1 (5 bases). CDR1 SQVTM and CDR2 ANQGSEA come from the germline V gene. The CDR3 has 18 residues. The ends were cut back, 4 bases at V and 0 bases at J, with 19 bases in the middle. The CDR3 coding sequence is TGCAGCGTTGGGTTGTCATGGGGCTCCAACTCTGGGGCCAACGTCCTGACTTTC. Protein product: CSVGLSWGSNSGANVLTF.

This clone was recorded only once. This CDR3 reads CASQLAGSYNEQFF. The DNA for the CDR3 is TGTGCCAGCCAACTAGCGGGTTCCTACAATGAGCAGTTCTTC. The chain links TRBV7-2 to TRBJ2-1; 9 bases are a match to TRBD2. With 8 bases clipped from V and 1 base from J, the junction kept 3 bases outside the gene matches. CDR3 length equals 14 residues. Germline assignment: CDR1 SGHTA and CDR2 FQGNSA.

The chain has TRBV7-9 and TRBJ1-2; D is ambiguous. With 5 bases removed from V and 3 bases from J, the gap between germline ends came to 10 bases. Germline values: CDR1 SEHNR, CDR2 FQNEAQ (reference sequence). The CDR3 covers 13 residues. CDR3 sequence reads: CASSLVRDYGYTF. The CDR3 region has the DNA TGTGCCAGCAGCCTCGTTCGGGACTATGGCTACACCTTC. The full variable domain, completed using reference TRBV7-9 and TRBJ1-2, is DTGVSQNPRHKITKRGQNVTFRCDPISEHNRLYWYRQTLGQGPEFLTYFQNEAQLEKSRLLSDRFSAERPKGSFSTLEIQRTEQGDSAMYLCASSLVRDYGYTFGSGTRLTVV.

The chain is built from TRBV7-6 and TRBJ2-1, with 10 nucleotides matching TRBD2. With V trimmed by 2 bases and J by 4 bases, 2 bases remained unmatched. Per germline, CDR1 SGHVS and CDR2 FNYEAQ. This CDR3 contains 15 residues. The CDR3 DNA reads as TGTGCCAGCAGCTTACTAGCGGGGGAATACAATGAGCAGTTCTTC. Encoded protein: CASSLLAGEYNEQFF.

The chain carries TRBV7-9 and TRBJ2-1; the match to TRBD2 covers 7 bases. The CDR3 spans 16 residues. CDR1 and CDR2 (germline): SEHNR, FQNEAQ (reference sequence). Trimming cost V 6 bases and J 0 bases; bases outside gene matches: 8. In DNA, the CDR3 is TGTGCCAGCAGGCCGATGGGGGGGAGCTCCTACAATGAGCAGTTCTTC. Encoded protein: CASRPMGGSSYNEQFF.

The chain is built from TRBV9 and TRBJ2-5; D perhaps matches TRBD1 (6 bases). V was trimmed by 0 bases and J by 3 bases, leaving 12 bases between them. The germline V gene encodes CDR1 SGDLS and CDR2 YYNGEE. The CDR3 contains 15 residues. The CDR3 DNA reads TGTGCCAGCAGCGTAGACGGACAGAGAGAAGAGACCCAGTACTTC. It codes for CASSVDGQREETQYF.

The chain joins TRBV11-2 to TRBJ1-2, with D possibly matching TRBD1 (5 bases). The CDR3 loop spans 14 amino acids. Germline V lookup: CDR1 SGHAT, CDR2 FQNNGV. The germline V and J ends were trimmed by 1 base and 1 base, with 7 bases remaining between them. Here the CDR3 reads CASSLGGGNYGYTF. CDR3 DNA sequence: TGTGCCAGCAGCTTAGGGGGGGGTAACTATGGCTACACCTTC.

This sequence joins TRBV25-1 and TRBJ1-1, with TRBD1 as a possible D gene (5 bases). The CDR3 totals 14 residues. Trimming removed 4 bases at V and 1 base at J, with 10 bases between. Germline V CDR1 and CDR2: MGHDK, SYGVNS. CDR3 residues: CASSAAGRNTEAFF. For the CDR3, the DNA is TGTGCCAGCAGTGCAGCAGGGAGGAACACTGAAGCTTTCTTT. Full variable domain (outside the CDR3, taken from reference TRBV25-1 and TRBJ1-1): EADIYQTPRYLVIGTGKKITLECSQTMGHDKMYWYQQDPGMELHLIHYSYGVNSTEKGDLSSESTVSRIRTEHFPLTLESARPSHTSQYLCASSAAGRNTEAFFGQGTRLTVV.

The CDR3 here is CASSSWDGTYEQYF. CDR3 in DNA: TGTGCCAGCAGCTCCTGGGACGGAACCTACGAGCAGTACTTC. The chain recombines TRBV7-2 with TRBJ2-7, with D perhaps matching TRBD1 or TRBD2 (5 bases each). Trimming removed 4 bases at V and 2 bases at J, with 12 bases between. Germline CDR1 and CDR2: SGHTA and FQGNSA. The CDR3 totals 14 residues. The whole variable domain, filled in from reference TRBV7-2 and TRBJ2-7, reads GAGVSQSPSNKVTEKGKDVELRCDPISGHTALYWYRQSLGQGLEFLIYFQGNSAPDKSGLPSDRFSAERTGGSVSTLTIQRTQQEDSAVYLCASSSWDGTYEQYFGPGTRLTVT.

The rearrangement joins TRBV5-1 to TRBJ2-5; TRBD1 matches at 10 bases. The length of the CDR3 is 17 residues. The germline gives CDR1 SGHRS, CDR2 YFSETQ. Trimming cost V 0 bases and J 2 bases; bases outside gene matches: 7. CDR3 residues: CASSLVYGTGEQETQYF. In DNA, the CDR3 is TGCGCCAGCAGCTTGGTGTATGGGACAGGGGAACAAGAGACCCAGTACTTC. The full variable domain, completed using reference TRBV5-1 and TRBJ2-5, is KAGVTQTPRYLIKTRGQQVTLSCSPISGHRSVSWYQQTPGQGLQFLFEYFSETQRNKGNFPGRFSGRQFSNSRSEMNVSTLELGDSALYLCASSLVYGTGEQETQYFGPGTRLLVL.

The chain joins TRBV29-1 to TRBJ1-2; D gene ambiguous. Between the trimmed V and J ends, which lost 3 bases and 0 bases, there was a span of 14 bases. Germline V gene lookup returns CDR1 SQVTM and CDR2 ANQGSEA. CDR3 size: 15 residues. The DNA of the CDR3 is TGCAGCGTTGATTCAGGTACAAGCACTAACTATGGCTACACCTTC. This codes for CSVDSGTSTNYGYTF.

The V and J genes are TRBV11-2 and TRBJ1-1; the match to TRBD1 covers 7 bases. The germline V gene encodes CDR1 SGHAT and CDR2 FQNNGV. Trimming at V came to 5 bases and at J to 5 bases, leaving 8 bases not matched to a gene. The CDR3 runs to 14 residues. The CDR3 protein is CASSEGGGGTEAFF. DNA of the CDR3: TGTGCCAGCAGCGAAGGGGGCGGCGGGACTGAAGCTTTCTTT.

The rearrangement links TRBV10-3 to TRBJ1-1, with D tentatively TRBD1 (6 bases). The germline CDR1 and CDR2 sequences are ENHRY and SYGVKD. Trimming took 6 bases from V and 2 from J, leaving 13 bases between them. This CDR3 region has 14 residues. The CDR3 region has the DNA TGTGCCATCAGGTTCAGGACAGACAACACTGAAGCTTTCTTT. Its translation: CAIRFRTDNTEAFF.

This rearrangement joins TRBV10-1 to TRBJ2-6; D possibly matches TRBD1 or TRBD2 (6 bases each). V gave up 10 bases and J gave up 2 bases, with 15 bases separating them. Looked up from germline, CDR1 is WNHNN and CDR2 is SYGVQD (reference sequence). The CDR3 has 15 amino acids. The CDR3 loop is CATSGGGPGANVLTF. CDR3 coding DNA: TGCGCCACCTCAGGTGGGGGGCCTGGGGCCAACGTCCTGACTTTC.